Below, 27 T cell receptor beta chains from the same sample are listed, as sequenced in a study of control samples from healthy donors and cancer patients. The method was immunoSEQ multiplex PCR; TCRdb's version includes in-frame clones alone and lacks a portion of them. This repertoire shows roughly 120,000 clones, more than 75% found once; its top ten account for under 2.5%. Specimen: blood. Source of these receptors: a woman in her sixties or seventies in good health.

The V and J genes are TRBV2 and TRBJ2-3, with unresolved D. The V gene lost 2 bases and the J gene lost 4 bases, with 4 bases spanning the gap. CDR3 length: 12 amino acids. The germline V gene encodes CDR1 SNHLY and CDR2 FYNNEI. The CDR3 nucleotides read TGTGCCAGCAGTGAAAGGGCAGATACGCAGTATTTT. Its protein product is CASSERADTQYF. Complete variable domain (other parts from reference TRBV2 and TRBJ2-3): EPEVTQTPSHQVTQMGQEVILRCVPISNHLYFYWYRQILGQKVEFLVSFYNNEISEKSEIFDDQFSVERPDGSNFTLKIRSTKLEDSAMYFCASSERADTQYFGPGTRLTVL.

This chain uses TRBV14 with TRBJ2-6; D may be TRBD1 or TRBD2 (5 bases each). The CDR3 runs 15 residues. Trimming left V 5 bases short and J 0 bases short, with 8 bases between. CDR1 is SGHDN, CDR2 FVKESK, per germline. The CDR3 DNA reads TGTGCCAGCAGCGGGACGGACTCTGGGGCCAACGTCCTGACTTTC. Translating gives CASSGTDSGANVLTF.

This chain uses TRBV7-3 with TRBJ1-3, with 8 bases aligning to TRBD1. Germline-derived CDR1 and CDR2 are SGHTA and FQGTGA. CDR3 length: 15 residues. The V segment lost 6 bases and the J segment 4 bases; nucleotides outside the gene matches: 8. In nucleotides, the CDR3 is TGTGCCAGCAGTCCGTTGACAGGGGACGGAAACACCATATATTTT. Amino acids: CASSPLTGDGNTIYF.

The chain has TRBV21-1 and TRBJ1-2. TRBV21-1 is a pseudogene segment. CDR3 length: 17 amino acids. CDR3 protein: CASSKRRGRYPNYGYTF. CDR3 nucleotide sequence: TGTGCCAGCAGCAAACGACGGGGCAGGTACCCTAACTATGGCTACACCTTC.

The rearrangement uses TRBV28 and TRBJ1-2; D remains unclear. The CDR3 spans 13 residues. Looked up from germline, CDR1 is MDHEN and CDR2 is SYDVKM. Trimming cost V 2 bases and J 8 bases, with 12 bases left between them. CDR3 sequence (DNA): TGTGCCAGCAGTTTAGTGGGAGTTGTAGGCTACACCTTC. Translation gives CASSLVGVVGYTF.

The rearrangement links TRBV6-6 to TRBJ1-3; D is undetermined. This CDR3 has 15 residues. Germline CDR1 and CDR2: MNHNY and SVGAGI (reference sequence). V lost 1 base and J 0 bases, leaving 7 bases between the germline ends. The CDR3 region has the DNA TGTGCCAGCAGTTACTTGGCAAGCTCTGGAAACACCATATATTTT. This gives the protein CASSYLASSGNTIYF.

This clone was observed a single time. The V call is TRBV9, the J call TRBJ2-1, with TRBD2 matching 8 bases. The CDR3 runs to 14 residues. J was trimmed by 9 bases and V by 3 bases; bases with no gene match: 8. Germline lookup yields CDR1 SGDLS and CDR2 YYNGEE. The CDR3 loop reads CASSGGLVQIEQFF. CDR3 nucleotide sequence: TGTGCCAGCAGCGGGGGACTAGTTCAGATTGAGCAGTTCTTC.

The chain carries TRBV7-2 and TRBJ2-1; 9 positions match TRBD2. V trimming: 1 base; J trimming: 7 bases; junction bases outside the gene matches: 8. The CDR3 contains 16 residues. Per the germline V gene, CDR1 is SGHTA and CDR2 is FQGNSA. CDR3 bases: TGTGCCAGCAGCTTAGAGGCGGCTAGCGGGGTAAATGAGCAGTTCTTC. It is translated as CASSLEAASGVNEQFF. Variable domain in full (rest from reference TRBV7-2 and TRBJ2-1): GAGVSQSPSNKVTEKGKDVELRCDPISGHTALYWYRQSLGQGLEFLIYFQGNSAPDKSGLPSDRFSAERTGGSVSTLTIQRTQQEDSAVYLCASSLEAASGVNEQFFGPGTRLTVL.

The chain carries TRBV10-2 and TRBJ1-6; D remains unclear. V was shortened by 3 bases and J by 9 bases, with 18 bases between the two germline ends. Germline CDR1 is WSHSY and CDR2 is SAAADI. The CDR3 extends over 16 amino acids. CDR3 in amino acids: CASSESLGPTGSPLHF. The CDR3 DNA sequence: TGCGCCAGCAGTGAATCACTCGGCCCGACGGGTTCACCCCTCCACTTT.

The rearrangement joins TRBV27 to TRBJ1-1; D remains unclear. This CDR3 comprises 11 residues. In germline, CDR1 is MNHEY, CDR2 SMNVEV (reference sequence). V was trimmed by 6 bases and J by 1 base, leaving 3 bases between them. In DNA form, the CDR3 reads TGTGCCAGCAGACAGAACACTGAAGCTTTCTTT. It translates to CASRQNTEAFF.

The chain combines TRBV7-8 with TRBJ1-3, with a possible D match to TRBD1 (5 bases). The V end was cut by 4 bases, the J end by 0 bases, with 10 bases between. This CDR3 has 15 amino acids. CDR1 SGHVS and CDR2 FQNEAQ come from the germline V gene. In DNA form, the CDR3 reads TGTGCCAGCAGCTGGGACTCGAGCTCTGGAAACACCATATATTTT. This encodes CASSWDSSSGNTIYF.

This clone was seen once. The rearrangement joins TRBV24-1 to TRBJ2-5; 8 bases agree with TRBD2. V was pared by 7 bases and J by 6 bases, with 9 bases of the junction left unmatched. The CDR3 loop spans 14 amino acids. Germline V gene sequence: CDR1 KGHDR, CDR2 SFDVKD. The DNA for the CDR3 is TGTGCCACCAGCGACGGGGGGGCCCCCAAGACCCAGTACTTC. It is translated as CATSDGGAPKTQYF.

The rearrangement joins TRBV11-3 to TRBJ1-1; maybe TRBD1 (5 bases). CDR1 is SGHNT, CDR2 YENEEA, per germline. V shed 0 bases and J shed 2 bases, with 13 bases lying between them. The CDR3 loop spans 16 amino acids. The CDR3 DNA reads TGTGCCAGCAGCTTAGACGGCAGGGCCGGCAACACTGAAGCTTTCTTT. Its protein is CASSLDGRAGNTEAFF.

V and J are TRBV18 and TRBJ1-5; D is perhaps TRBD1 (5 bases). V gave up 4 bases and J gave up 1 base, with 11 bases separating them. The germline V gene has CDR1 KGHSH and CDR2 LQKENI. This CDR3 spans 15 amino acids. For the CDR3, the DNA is TGTGCCAGCTCACTTACCCGGGACAGCAATCAGCCCCAGCATTTT. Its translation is CASSLTRDSNQPQHF.

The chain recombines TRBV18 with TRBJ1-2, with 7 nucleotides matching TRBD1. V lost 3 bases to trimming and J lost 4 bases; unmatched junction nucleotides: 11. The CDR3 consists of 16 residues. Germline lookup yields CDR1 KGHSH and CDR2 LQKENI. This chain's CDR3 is CASSPSTRSGGYGYTF. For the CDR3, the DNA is TGTGCCAGCTCACCCTCCACCCGATCAGGGGGCTATGGCTACACCTTC. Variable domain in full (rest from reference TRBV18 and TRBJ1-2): NAGVMQNPRHLVRRRGQEARLRCSPMKGHSHVYWYRQLPEEGLKFMVYLQKENIIDESGMPKERFSAEFPKEGPSILRIQQVVRGDSAAYFCASSPSTRSGGYGYTFGSGTRLTVV.

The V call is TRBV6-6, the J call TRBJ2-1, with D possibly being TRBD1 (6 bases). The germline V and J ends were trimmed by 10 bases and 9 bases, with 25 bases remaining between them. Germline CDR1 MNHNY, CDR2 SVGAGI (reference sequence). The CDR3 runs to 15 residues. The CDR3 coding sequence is TGTGCCACCGTAAGAACCAAGGACAGTGGGGCTGAGCAGTTCTTC. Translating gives CATVRTKDSGAEQFF.

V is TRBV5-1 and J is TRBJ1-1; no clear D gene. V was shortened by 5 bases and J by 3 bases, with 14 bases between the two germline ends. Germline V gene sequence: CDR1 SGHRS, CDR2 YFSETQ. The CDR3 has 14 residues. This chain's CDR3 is CASSSFGDDTEAFF. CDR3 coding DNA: TGCGCCAGCAGTTCCTTCGGGGATGACACTGAAGCTTTCTTT. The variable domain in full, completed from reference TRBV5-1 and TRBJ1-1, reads KAGVTQTPRYLIKTRGQQVTLSCSPISGHRSVSWYQQTPGQGLQFLFEYFSETQRNKGNFPGRFSGRQFSNSRSEMNVSTLELGDSALYLCASSSFGDDTEAFFGQGTRLTVV.

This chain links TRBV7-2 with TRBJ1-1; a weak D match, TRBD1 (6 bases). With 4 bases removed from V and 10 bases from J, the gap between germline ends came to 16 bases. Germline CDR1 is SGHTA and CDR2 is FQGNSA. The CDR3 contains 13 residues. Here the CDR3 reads CASSSAWDMGAFF. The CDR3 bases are TGTGCCAGCAGCTCAGCCTGGGACATGGGAGCTTTCTTT.

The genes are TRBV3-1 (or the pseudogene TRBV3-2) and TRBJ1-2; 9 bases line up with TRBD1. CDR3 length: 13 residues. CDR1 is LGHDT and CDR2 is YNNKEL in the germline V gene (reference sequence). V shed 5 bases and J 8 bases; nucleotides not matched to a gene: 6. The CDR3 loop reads CASSRTGGEGYTF. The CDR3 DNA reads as TGTGCCAGCAGCAGAACAGGGGGCGAGGGCTACACCTTC.

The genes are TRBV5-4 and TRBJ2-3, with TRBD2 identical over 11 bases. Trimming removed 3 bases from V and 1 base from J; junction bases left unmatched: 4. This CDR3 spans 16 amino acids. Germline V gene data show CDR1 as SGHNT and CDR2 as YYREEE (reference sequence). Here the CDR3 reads CASSSLAGGRTDTQYF. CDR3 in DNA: TGTGCCAGCAGCTCCCTAGCGGGGGGACGCACAGATACGCAGTATTTT.

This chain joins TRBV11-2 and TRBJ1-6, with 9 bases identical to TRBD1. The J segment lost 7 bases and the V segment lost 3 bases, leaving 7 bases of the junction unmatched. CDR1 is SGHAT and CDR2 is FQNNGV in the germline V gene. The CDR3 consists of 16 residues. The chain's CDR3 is CASSFDGTGMNSPLHF. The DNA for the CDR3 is TGTGCCAGCAGCTTCGATGGGACAGGGATGAATTCACCCCTCCACTTT.

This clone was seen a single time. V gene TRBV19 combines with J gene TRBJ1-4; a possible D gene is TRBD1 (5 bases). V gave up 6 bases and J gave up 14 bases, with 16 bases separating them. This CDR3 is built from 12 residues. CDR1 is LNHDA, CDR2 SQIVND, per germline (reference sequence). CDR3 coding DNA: TGTGCCAGTAGAGGGGACGCCCTGGGGCTGTTTTTT. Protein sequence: CASRGDALGLFF.

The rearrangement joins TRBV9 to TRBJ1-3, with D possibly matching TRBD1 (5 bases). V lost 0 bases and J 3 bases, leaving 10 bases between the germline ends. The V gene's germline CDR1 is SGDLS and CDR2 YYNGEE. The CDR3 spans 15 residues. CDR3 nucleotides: TGTGCCAGCAGCGTAGAGGGTCAGGGTGGAAACACCATATATTTT. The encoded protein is CASSVEGQGGNTIYF.

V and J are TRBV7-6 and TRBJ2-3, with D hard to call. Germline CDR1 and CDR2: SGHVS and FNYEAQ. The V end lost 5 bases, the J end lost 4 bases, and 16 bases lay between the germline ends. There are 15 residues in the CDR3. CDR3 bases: TGTGCCAGCAGCAGTTCCCAAAATAGGGCAGATACGCAGTATTTT. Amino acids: CASSSSQNRADTQYF.

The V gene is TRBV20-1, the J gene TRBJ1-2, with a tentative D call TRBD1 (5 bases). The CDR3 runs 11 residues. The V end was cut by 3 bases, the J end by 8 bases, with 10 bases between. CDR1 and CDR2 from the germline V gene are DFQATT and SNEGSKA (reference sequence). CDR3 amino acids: CSARTRDGYTF. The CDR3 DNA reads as TGCAGTGCTAGGACCCGGGACGGCTACACCTTC.

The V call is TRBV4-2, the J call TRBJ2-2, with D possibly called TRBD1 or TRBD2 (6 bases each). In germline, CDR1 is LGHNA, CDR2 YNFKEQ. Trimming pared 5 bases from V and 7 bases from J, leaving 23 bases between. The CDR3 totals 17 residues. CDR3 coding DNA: TGTGCCAGCAGCAGTGAAGGAGGGGGTCGAATGGACGGGGAGCTGTTTTTT. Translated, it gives CASSSEGGGRMDGELFF.

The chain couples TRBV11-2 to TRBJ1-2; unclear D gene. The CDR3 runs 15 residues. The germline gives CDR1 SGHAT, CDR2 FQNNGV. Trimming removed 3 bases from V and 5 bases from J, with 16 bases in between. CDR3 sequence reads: CASSFTSDLWYGYTF. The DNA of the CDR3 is TGTGCCAGCAGCTTTACCTCCGATCTCTGGTATGGCTACACCTTC.